Listed below are T cell receptor beta chains from one sample, sequenced in a study of CD4+ T cells in melanoma. This table comes from immunoSEQ multiplex PCR, and its TCRdb copy is limited to in-frame clones, with some not included. Among over 9,000 clones listed, 66% were seen once. Sequencing was carried out using cells from a culture (not recorded whether cultured in vitro). These receptors all stem from a human donor with melanoma. CDR3s include the opening cysteine and the closing phenylalanine or tryptophan. D genes are given only for firm matches. Size values are once, few and many counts, or a class for expanded clones, and some rows have none.

d_call,j_call,v_call,clone_size,cdr3_nt,cdr3_aa
TRBD2,TRBJ2-1,TRBV9,few,TGTGCCAGCAGCCCCCGGATAGCGGGGGACAATGAGCAGTTCTTC,CASSPRIAGDNEQFF
NA,TRBJ1-2,TRBV30,once,TGTGCCTGGAGTTATGGAAACTATGGCTACACCTTC,CAWSYGNYGYTF
TRBD2,TRBJ2-1,TRBV30,NA,TGTGCCTGGAGTGTATCATTTTGGGGGGGTATTGTCAATGAGCAGTTCTTC,CAWSVSFWGGIVNEQFF
NA,TRBJ1-5,TRBV2,NA,TGTGCCAGCAGTCGTTCAGGGTGGATGCAGCCCCAGCATTTT,CASSRSGWMQPQHF
NA,TRBJ1-1,TRBV5-4,NA,TGTGCCAGCAGCCCAGGCAGTCTGATGAACACTGAAGCTTTCTTT,CASSPGSLMNTEAFF
TRBD1,TRBJ2-2,TRBV19,NA,TGTGCCAGTAACCCCCGGGACAGGAGGACCGGGGAGCTGTTTTTT,CASNPRDRRTGELFF
NA,TRBJ1-4,TRBV7-9,NA,TGTGCCAGCAGCTCTGGACAGAGCTATGAAAAACTGTTTTTT,CASSSGQSYEKLFF
TRBD2,TRBJ2-1,TRBV5-4,NA,TGTGCCAGCAGCGCGGGACTAGCGAGCAATGAGCAGTTCTTC,CASSAGLASNEQFF
NA,TRBJ1-6,TRBV7-2,NA,TGTGCCAGCAGCCCGATAAATTCACCCCTCCACTTT,CASSPINSPLHF
TRBD1,TRBJ1-3,TRBV11-2,few,TGTGCCAGCAGCTCGACAGGGGTATCTGGAAACACCATATATTTT,CASSSTGVSGNTIYF
NA,TRBJ1-1,TRBV12-5,once,TGTGCTAGTGGTTTGGCCCCATTGGGGCCATCGGCAAGACGAGCTTTCTTT,CASGLAPLGPSARRAFF
NA,TRBJ1-5,TRBV6-6,large,TGTGCCAGCAGCCCTCGGGAGGGCGGTAATCAGCCCCAGCATTTT,CASSPREGGNQPQHF